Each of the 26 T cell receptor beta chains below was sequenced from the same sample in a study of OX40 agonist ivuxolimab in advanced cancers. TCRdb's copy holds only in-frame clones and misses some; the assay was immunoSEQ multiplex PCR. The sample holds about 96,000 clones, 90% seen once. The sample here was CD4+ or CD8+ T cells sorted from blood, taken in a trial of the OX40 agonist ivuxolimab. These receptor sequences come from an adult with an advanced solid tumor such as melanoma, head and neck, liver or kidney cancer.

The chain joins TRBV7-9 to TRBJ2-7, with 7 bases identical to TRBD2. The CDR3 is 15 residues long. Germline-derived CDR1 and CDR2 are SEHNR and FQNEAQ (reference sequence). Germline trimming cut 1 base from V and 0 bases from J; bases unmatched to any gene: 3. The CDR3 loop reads CASSLVSGGSYEQYF. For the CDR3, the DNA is TGTGCCAGCAGCTTAGTGTCGGGGGGCTCCTACGAGCAGTACTTC. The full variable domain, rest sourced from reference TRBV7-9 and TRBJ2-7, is DTGVSQNPRHKITKRGQNVTFRCDPISEHNRLYWYRQTLGQGPEFLTYFQNEAQLEKSRLLSDRFSAERPKGSFSTLEIQRTEQGDSAMYLCASSLVSGGSYEQYFGPGTRLTVT.

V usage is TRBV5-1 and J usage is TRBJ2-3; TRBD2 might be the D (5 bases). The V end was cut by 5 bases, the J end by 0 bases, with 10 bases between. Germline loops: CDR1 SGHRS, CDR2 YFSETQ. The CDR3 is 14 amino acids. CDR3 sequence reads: CASRFLASTDTQYF. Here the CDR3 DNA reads TGCGCCAGCAGGTTCCTAGCTAGCACAGATACGCAGTATTTT.

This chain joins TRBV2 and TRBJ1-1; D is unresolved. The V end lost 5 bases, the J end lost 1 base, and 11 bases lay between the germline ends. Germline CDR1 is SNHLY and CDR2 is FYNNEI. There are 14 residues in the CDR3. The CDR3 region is CASSLRTANTEAFF. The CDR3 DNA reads TGTGCCAGCAGTTTAAGGACGGCGAACACTGAAGCTTTCTTT.

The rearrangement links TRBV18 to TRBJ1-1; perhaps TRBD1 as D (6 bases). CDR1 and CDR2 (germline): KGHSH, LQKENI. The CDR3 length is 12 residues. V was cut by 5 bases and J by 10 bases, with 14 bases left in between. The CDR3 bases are TGTGCCAGCTCAGAACAGGGTCGCGTAGCTTTCTTT. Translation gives CASSEQGRVAFF. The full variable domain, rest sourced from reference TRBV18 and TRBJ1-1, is NAGVMQNPRHLVRRRGQEARLRCSPMKGHSHVYWYRQLPEEGLKFMVYLQKENIIDESGMPKERFSAEFPKEGPSILRIQQVVRGDSAAYFCASSEQGRVAFFGQGTRLTVV.

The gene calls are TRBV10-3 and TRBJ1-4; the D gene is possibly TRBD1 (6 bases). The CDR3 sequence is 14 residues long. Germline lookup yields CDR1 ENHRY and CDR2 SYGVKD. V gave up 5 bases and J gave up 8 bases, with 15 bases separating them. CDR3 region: CAISWTAGEEKLFF. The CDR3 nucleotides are TGTGCCATCAGTTGGACAGCCGGTGAGGAAAAACTGTTTTTT.

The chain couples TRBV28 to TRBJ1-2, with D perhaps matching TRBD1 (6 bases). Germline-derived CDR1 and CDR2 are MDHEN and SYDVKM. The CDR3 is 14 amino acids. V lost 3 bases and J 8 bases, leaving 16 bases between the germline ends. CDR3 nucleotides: TGTGCCAGCAGTTTGGGACAAAGCGTTCGGGGCTACACCTTC. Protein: CASSLGQSVRGYTF.

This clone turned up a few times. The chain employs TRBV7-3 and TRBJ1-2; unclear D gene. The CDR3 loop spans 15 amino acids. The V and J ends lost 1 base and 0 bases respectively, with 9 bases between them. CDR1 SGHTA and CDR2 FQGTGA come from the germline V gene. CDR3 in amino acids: CASSLRPPSNYGYTF. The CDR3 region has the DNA TGTGCCAGCAGCTTAAGGCCACCATCTAACTATGGCTACACCTTC.

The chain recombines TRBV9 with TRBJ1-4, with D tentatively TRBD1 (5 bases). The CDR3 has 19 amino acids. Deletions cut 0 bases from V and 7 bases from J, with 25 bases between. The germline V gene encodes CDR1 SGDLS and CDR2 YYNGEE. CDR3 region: CASSVESARAVGGGEKLFF. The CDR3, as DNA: TGTGCCAGCAGCGTAGAGTCAGCCCGAGCAGTCGGGGGGGGTGAAAAACTGTTTTTT.

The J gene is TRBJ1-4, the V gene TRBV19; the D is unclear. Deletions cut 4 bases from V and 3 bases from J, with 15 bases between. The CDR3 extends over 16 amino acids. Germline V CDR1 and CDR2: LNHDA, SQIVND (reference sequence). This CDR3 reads CASSKRGERANEKLFF. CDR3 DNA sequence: TGTGCCAGTAGTAAACGTGGGGAAAGGGCTAATGAAAAACTGTTTTTT.

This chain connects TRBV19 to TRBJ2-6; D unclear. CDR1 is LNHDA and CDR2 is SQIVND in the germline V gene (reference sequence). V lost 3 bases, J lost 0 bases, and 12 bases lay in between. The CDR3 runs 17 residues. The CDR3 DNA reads TGTGCCAGTAGTATGACGGGCAGTGACTCTGGGGCCAACGTCCTGACTTTC. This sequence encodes CASSMTGSDSGANVLTF.

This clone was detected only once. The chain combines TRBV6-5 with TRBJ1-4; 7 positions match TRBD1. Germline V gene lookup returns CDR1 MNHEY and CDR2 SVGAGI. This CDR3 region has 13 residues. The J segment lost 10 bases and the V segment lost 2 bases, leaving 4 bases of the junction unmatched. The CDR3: CASSYTPGGKLFF. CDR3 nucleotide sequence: TGTGCCAGCAGTTACACCCCAGGGGGAAAACTGTTTTTT.

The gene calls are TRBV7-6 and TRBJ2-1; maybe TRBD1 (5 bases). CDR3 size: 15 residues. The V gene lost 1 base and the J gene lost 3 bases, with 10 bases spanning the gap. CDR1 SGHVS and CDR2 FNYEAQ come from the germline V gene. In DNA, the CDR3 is TGTGCCAGCAGCTTAGGGCTAGGGGACTACAATGAGCAGTTCTTC. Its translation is CASSLGLGDYNEQFF.

The CDR3: CASSLGDRSYVGYTF. CDR3 in DNA: TGTGCCAGCAGTTTAGGTGACAGGTCTTATGTCGGCTACACCTTC. The chain uses TRBV28 and TRBJ1-2; D possibly corresponds to TRBD1 (6 bases). The CDR3 extends over 15 amino acids. Germline lookup yields CDR1 MDHEN and CDR2 SYDVKM. The V gene lost 2 bases and the J gene lost 8 bases, with 18 bases spanning the gap.

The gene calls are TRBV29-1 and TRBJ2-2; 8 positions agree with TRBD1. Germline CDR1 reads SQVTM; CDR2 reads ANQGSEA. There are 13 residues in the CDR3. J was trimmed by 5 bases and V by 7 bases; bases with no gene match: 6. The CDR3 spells CSAAGTGTGELFF. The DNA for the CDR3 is TGCAGCGCCGCAGGGACAGGTACCGGGGAGCTGTTTTTT.

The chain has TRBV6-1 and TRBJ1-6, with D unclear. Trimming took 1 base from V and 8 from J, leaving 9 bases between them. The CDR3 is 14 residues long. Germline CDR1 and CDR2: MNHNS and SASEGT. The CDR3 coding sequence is TGTGCCAGCAGTGAAGATTTGGGAGATTCACCCCTCCACTTT. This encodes CASSEDLGDSPLHF.

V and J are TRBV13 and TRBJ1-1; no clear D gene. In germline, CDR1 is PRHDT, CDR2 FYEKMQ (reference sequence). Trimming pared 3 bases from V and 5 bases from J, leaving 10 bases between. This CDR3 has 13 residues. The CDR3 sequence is CASSFGGRTEAFF. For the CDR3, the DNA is TGTGCCAGCAGCTTCGGAGGACGGACTGAAGCTTTCTTT.

Here the CDR3 reads CASSDGQRSGNTIYF. CDR3 nucleotide sequence: TGTGCCAGTAGTGACGGACAGCGCTCTGGAAACACCATATATTTT. The genes are TRBV19 and TRBJ1-3; weak D call: TRBD1 (6 bases). V was clipped by 5 bases and J by 0 bases, with 11 bases between them. The CDR3 is 15 residues long. The germline CDR1 and CDR2 sequences are LNHDA and SQIVND (reference sequence). Variable domain in full (rest from reference TRBV19 and TRBJ1-3): DGGITQSPKYLFRKEGQNVTLSCEQNLNHDAMYWYRQDPGQGLRLIYYSQIVNDFQKGDIAEGYSVSREKKESFPLTVTSAQKNPTAFYLCASSDGQRSGNTIYFGEGSWLTVV.

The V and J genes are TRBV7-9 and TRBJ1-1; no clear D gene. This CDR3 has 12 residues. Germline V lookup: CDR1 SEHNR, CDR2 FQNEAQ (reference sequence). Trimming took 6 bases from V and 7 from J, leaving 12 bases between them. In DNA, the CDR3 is TGTGCCAGCAGTACTGACATCGGTGAAGCTTTCTTT. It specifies CASSTDIGEAFF. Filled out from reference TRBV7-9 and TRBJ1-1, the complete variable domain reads DTGVSQNPRHKITKRGQNVTFRCDPISEHNRLYWYRQTLGQGPEFLTYFQNEAQLEKSRLLSDRFSAERPKGSFSTLEIQRTEQGDSAMYLCASSTDIGEAFFGQGTRLTVV.

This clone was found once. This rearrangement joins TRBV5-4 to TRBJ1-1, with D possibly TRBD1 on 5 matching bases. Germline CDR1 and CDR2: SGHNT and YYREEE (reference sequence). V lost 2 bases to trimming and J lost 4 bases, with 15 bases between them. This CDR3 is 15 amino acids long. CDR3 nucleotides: TGTGCCAGCAGCTTCCTCGGGGGGAGGGGCACTGAAGCTTTCTTT. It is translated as CASSFLGGRGTEAFF. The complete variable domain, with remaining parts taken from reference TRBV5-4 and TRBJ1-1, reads ETGVTQSPTHLIKTRGQQVTLRCSSQSGHNTVSWYQQALGQGPQFIFQYYREEENGRGNFPPRFSGLQFPNYSSELNVNALELDDSALYLCASSFLGGRGTEAFFGQGTRLTVV.

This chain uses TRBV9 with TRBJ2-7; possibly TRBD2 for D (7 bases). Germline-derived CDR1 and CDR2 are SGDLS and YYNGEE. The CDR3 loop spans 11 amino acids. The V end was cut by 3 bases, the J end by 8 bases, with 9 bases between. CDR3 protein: CASSEGGKQYF. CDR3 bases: TGTGCCAGCAGCGAGGGGGGGAAGCAGTACTTC.

The CDR3 protein is CASSPGPGRNEQYF. CDR3 in DNA: TGTGCCAGCTCTCCAGGTCCGGGGCGGAACGAGCAGTACTTC. The V call is TRBV18, the J call TRBJ2-7; D may correspond to TRBD1 or TRBD2 (5 bases each). Per the germline V gene, CDR1 is KGHSH and CDR2 is LQKENI. The CDR3 extends over 14 amino acids. The germline V and J ends were trimmed by 6 bases and 5 bases, with 17 bases remaining between them.

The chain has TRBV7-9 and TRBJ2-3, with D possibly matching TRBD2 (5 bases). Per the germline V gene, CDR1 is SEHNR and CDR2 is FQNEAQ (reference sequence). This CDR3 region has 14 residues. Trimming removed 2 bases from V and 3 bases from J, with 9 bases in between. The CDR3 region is CASSLLGGTDTQYF. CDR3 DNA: TGTGCCAGCAGCTTATTGGGCGGGACAGATACGCAGTATTTT.

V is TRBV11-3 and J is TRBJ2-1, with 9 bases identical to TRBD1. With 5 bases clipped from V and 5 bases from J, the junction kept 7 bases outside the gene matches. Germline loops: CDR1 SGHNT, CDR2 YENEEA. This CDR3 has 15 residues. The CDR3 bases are TGTGCCAGCAGCCCAGGGACAGGGCTCGACAATGAGCAGTTCTTC. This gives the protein CASSPGTGLDNEQFF. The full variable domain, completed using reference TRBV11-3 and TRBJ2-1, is EAGVVQSPRYKIIEKKQPVAFWCNPISGHNTLYWYLQNLGQGPELLIRYENEEAVDDSQLPKDRFSAERLKGVDSTLKIQPAELGDSAVYLCASSPGTGLDNEQFFGPGTRLTVL.

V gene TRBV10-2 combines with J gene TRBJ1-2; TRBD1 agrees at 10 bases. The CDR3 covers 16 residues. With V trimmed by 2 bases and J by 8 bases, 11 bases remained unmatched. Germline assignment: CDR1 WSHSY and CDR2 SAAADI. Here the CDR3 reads CASSEPRDRGTDGYTF. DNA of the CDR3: TGCGCCAGCAGTGAGCCCCGGGACAGGGGTACGGACGGCTACACCTTC.

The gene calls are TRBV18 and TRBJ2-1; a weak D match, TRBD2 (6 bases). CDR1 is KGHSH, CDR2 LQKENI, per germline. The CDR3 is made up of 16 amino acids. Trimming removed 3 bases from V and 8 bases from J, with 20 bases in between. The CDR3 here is CASSPLSSGDLHEQFF. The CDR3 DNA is TGTGCCAGCTCACCTCTTTCATCGGGGGATTTGCATGAGCAGTTCTTC. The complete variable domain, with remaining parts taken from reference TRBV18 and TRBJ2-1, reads NAGVMQNPRHLVRRRGQEARLRCSPMKGHSHVYWYRQLPEEGLKFMVYLQKENIIDESGMPKERFSAEFPKEGPSILRIQQVVRGDSAAYFCASSPLSSGDLHEQFFGPGTRLTVL.

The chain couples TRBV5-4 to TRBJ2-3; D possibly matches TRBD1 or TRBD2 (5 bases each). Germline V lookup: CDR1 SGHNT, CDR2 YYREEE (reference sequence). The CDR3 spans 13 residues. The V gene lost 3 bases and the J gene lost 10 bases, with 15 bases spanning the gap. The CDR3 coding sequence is TGTGCCAGCAGCTGGGACCTAACCTGGCCGCAGTATTTT. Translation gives CASSWDLTWPQYF.